This TCR beta chain comes out of a study of shared clonotypes between healthy human individuals. Genomic DNA of unsorted samples came from roughly 90 million PBMCs. The length of the CDR3 is 14 residues. The V and J ends lost 0 bases and 8 bases respectively, with 13 bases between them. CDR1 MNHEY and CDR2 SVGAGI come from the germline V gene. Clones were read by immunoSEQ multiplex PCR, and TCRdb kept only the in-frame ones, dropping some. This repertoire shows about 490,000 clones, over 65% found once; its top ten account for roughly 13%. The sequence derives from a woman aged 35 to 49 in good health. Some clones in this sample may be carry-over from other donors' samples. The rearrangement joins TRBV6-5 to TRBJ1-2; TRBD1 is a possible D gene (5 bases). Source material: PBMCs. CDR3: CASSYSRGAWGYTF. CDR3 DNA: TGTGCCAGCAGTTACTCGAGAGGGGCTTGGGGCTACACCTTC.